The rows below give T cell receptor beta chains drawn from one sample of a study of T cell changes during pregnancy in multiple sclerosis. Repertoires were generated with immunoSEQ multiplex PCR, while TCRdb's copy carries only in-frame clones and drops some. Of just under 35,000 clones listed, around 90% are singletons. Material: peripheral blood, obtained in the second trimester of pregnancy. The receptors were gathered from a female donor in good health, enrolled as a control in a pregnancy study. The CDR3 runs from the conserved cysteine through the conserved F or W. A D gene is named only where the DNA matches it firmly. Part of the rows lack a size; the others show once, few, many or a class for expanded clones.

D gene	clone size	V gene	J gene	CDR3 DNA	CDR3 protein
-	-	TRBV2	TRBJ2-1	TGTGCCAGCAGATCGGGAGAGAAGTCCAATGAGCAGTTCTTC	CASRSGEKSNEQFF
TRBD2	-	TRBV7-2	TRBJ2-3	TGTGCCAGCAGCTTAGAGACTTTGCGGACTAGCGGATCCGATACGCAGTATTTT	CASSLETLRTSGSDTQYF
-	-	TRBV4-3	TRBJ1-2	TGCGCCAGCAGCCAAGATGAGGGGGGGGACCTCTATGGCTACACCTTC	CASSQDEGGDLYGYTF
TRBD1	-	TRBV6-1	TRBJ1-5	TGTGCCAGCACCACAGGGGAGTTGAGTCAGCCCCAGCATTTT	CASTTGELSQPQHF
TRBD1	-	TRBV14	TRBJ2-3	TGTGCCAGCAGCCAATTAGGGGGCTGGTCGGACACAGATACGCAGTATTTT	CASSQLGGWSDTDTQYF
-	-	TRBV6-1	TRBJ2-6	TGTGCCAGCAGTGAAGCGCGCAGGGGATCTGGGGCCAACGTCCTGACTTTC	CASSEARRGSGANVLTF
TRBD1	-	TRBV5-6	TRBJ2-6	TGTGCCAGCAGCACCGGACAGGGATGGGCCTCTGGGGCCAACGTCCTGACTTTC	CASSTGQGWASGANVLTF
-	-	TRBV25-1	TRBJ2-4	TGTGCCAGCAGTGGGTCTAGAACTCAGTACTTC	CASSGSRTQYF
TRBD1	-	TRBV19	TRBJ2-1	TGTGCCAGTAGTATGGACAGGGGCCCGGGGGATGAGCAGTTCTTC	CASSMDRGPGDEQFF
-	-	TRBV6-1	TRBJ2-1	TGTGCCAGCAGTGAACAGGGAGGCGAGCAGTTCTTC	CASSEQGGEQFF
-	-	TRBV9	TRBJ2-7	TGTGCCAGCAGCGTTGCCGTCAGGGGTTCCGAGCAGTACTTC	CASSVAVRGSEQYF
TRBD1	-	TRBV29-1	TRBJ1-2	TGCAGCGCGGGGCAACAGGGGCTCTATGGCTACACCTTC	CSAGQQGLYGYTF
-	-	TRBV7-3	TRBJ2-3	TGTGCCAGCAGCTTAATGGGGGGACAGCTTAATACGCAGTATTTT	CASSLMGGQLNTQYF
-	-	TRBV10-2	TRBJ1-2	TGCGCCAGCGGGGGAGGGACCTCTAACTATGGCTACACCTTC	CASGGGTSNYGYTF
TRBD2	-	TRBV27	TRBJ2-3	TGTGCCAGCAGTTTAGGCGGGAGGGTCACAGATACGCAGTATTTT	CASSLGGRVTDTQYF
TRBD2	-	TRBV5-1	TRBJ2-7	TGCGCCAGCAGCTTGGGGACTAGCGGGAGGAGTCCCTACGAGCAGTACTTC	CASSLGTSGRSPYEQYF
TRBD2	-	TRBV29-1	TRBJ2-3	TGCAGCGTTCCGACTAGCGGGAGCACAGATACGCAGTATTTT	CSVPTSGSTDTQYF
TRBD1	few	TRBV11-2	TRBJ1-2	TGTGCCAGCAGCTTAGATGGGGGGACAGGGCCTGGCTACACCTTC	CASSLDGGTGPGYTF
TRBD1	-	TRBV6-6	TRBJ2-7	TGTGCCAGCAGTGGGGGACAGGGGGCTTCCTACGAGCAGTACTTC	CASSGGQGASYEQYF
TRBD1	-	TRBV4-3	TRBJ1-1	TGCGCCAGCAGCCAGGCGGACAGGTCGAACACTGAAGCTTTCTTT	CASSQADRSNTEAFF
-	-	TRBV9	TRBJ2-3	TGTGCCAGCAGCGCGAATTCGGGGGGCAAGACAGATACGCAGTATTTT	CASSANSGGKTDTQYF
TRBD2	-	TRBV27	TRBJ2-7	TGTGCCAGCAGTCCGCGACTAGCGGTACCCTACGAGCAGTACTTC	CASSPRLAVPYEQYF
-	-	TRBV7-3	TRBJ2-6	TGTGCCAGCGCGGGGTACCCCTCTGGGGCCAACGTCCTGACTTTC	CASAGYPSGANVLTF
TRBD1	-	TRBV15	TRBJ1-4	TGTGCCACCAGCAGAGGGACGGGACAGGGAAATGAAAAACTGTTTTTT	CATSRGTGQGNEKLFF
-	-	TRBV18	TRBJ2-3	TGTGCCAGCTCAGCGTACACAGATACGCAGTATTTT	CASSAYTDTQYF
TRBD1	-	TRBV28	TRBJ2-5	TGTGCCAGCAGTTTATATGCGGCCAGGGACAGGGGAAGGCAAGAGACCCAGTACTTC	CASSLYAARDRGRQETQYF
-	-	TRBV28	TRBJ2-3	TGTGCCAGCAGTCCAACGAACACCGGGACTGGCTTAGATACGCAGTATTTT	CASSPTNTGTGLDTQYF
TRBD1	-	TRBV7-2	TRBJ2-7	TGTGCCAGCAGCTCAATTAGGACAGGGCTGCCCTACGAGCAGTACTTC	CASSSIRTGLPYEQYF
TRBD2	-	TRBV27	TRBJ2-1	TGTGCCAGCAGTTTATCAGGTCGCCTAGCGGGAGTGAAGGCCTACAATGAGCAGTTCTTC	CASSLSGRLAGVKAYNEQFF
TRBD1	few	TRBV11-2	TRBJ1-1	TGTGCCAGCAGCCCAATCCGGGACAGCGAAGCTTTCTTT	CASSPIRDSEAFF
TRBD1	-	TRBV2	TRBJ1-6	TGTGCCAGCGCGGGACAGGGAAATTCACCCCTCCACTTT	CASAGQGNSPLHF
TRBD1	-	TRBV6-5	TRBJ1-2	TGTGCCAGCAGTTACTCCCAACAGGGGGGCTACACCTTC	CASSYSQQGGYTF
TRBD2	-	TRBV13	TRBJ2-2	TGTGCCAGCAGCCCCAGCGGGAGTAGGGCCGGGGAGCTGTTTTTT	CASSPSGSRAGELFF
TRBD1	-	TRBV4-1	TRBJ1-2	TGCGCCAGCAGCCAAGATGACGGACAGGGCTCCTATGGCTACACCTTC	CASSQDDGQGSYGYTF
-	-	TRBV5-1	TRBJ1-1	TGCGCCAGCAGCTTGGGAGGCTCCAACACTGAAGCTTTCTTT	CASSLGGSNTEAFF
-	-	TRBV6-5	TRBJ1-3	TGTGCCAGCAGTTACGCCCCTCCAGGGTCCGGAAACACCATATATTTT	CASSYAPPGSGNTIYF
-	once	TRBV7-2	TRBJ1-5	TGTGCCAGCAGCTTAGTTCCGGGGAAGCAGCCCCAGCATTTT	CASSLVPGKQPQHF
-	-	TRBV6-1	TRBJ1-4	TGTGTCACCCGGCCTCGACGAGGTAATGAAAAACTGTTTTTT	CVTRPRRGNEKLFF
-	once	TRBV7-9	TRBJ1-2	TGTGCCAGCCGTCTAACGACAGAGACCTATGGCTACACCTTC	CASRLTTETYGYTF
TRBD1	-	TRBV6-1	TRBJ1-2	TGTGCCAGCAGTTCAGGGGGCGGTAGAGACTATGGCTACACCTTC	CASSSGGGRDYGYTF
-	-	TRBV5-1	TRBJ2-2	TGCGCCAGCAGCTTGGCCATTGCGAGAGCGAACACCGGGGAGCTGTTTTTT	CASSLAIARANTGELFF
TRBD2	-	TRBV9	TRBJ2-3	TGTGCCAGCAGCCCCTTTAAACTAGCGGGAGTTGATACGCAGTATTTT	CASSPFKLAGVDTQYF
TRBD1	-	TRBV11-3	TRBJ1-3	TGTGCCAGCAGCCCCGGACAGGGCCCTGGAAACACCATATATTTT	CASSPGQGPGNTIYF
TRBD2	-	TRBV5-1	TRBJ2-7	TGCGCCAGCAGCTCAGGATTAGCGGGGGCCTCGGGGGAGCAGTACTTC	CASSSGLAGASGEQYF
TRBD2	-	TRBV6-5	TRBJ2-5	TGTGCCAGCAGAAGGACTAGCGGCGAGACCCAGTACTTC	CASRRTSGETQYF
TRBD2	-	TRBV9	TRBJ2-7	TGTGCCAGCAGCGTAGCGGGAGGGCCTCGAGGAGAGCAGTACTTC	CASSVAGGPRGEQYF
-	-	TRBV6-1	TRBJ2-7	TGTGCCAGCAGTGAAGGGTATCGGGGGGCGAGCTCCTACGAGCAGTACTTC	CASSEGYRGASSYEQYF
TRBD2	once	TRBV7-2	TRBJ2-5	TGTGCCAGCAGCCAGCTGGGACTAGCGGGTCGAAGGGAAGAAGAGACCCAGTACTTC	CASSQLGLAGRREEETQYF
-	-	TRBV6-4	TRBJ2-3	TGTGCCAGCAGTGAGAGCGGGAGCACAGATACGCAGTATTTT	CASSESGSTDTQYF
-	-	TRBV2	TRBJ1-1	TGTGCCAGCAGGCCAGGGATTACGAACACTGAAGCTTTCTTT	CASRPGITNTEAFF
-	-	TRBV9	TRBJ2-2	TGTGCCAGCAGCACCCCTGAGCGGGCAGCGAACACCGGGGAGCTGTTTTTT	CASSTPERAANTGELFF
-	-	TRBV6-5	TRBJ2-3	TGTGCCAGCAGTTATGACTATAGCTCAGATACGCAGTATTTT	CASSYDYSSDTQYF
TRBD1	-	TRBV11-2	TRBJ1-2	TGTGCCAGCAGCTTAATCAAGGGGGCAGGCTATGGCTACACCTTC	CASSLIKGAGYGYTF